Below, 12 T cell receptor beta chains from the same sample are listed, as sequenced in a study of identical twins. In TCRdb, the 5' RACE reads were re-called with MiXCR into one record per CDR3 protein. The data hold some 250,000 distinct CDR3 sequences, with 12% observed a single time. These data were likewise used in another study, on yellow fever vaccine responses in identical twins.

Sequencing was performed on memory (CD45RO+) T cells sorted from blood. The receptors come from a woman between 18 and 29 years old in good health.

This clonotype has just a few counts. The chain recombines TRBV4-3 with TRBJ2-1; D is ambiguous. Germline-derived CDR1 and CDR2 are LGHNA and YSLEER. The length of the CDR3 is 13 residues. Trimming left V 1 base short and J 9 bases short, with 10 bases between. The CDR3, as DNA: TGCGCCAGCAGCCAAGTACGAGTTGCTGAGCAGTTCTTC. Its translation is CASSQVRVAEQFF.

A few counts support this clonotype. The gene calls are TRBV28 and TRBJ2-1; TRBD2 is a possible D gene (6 bases). The V end lost 2 bases, the J end lost 5 bases, and 16 bases lay between the germline ends. This CDR3 spans 16 amino acids. The germline gives CDR1 MDHEN, CDR2 SYDVKM. Here the CDR3 DNA reads TGTGCCAGCAGTTTAAGGGCTAGCGAGACAGACAATGAGCAGTTCTTC. As protein: CASSLRASETDNEQFF.

The chain has TRBV9 and TRBJ2-1, with a tentative D call TRBD1 (5 bases). V lost 0 bases to trimming and J lost 1 base, with 8 bases between them. Looked up from germline, CDR1 is SGDLS and CDR2 is YYNGEE. This CDR3 has 15 residues. CDR3 in amino acids: CASSVGQGSYNEQFF. The CDR3 DNA is TGTGCCAGCAGCGTAGGCCAGGGATCCTACAATGAGCAGTTCTTC.

This clonotype was seen more than once but under ten times. The gene calls are TRBV7-9 and TRBJ2-1; TRBD2 agrees at 9 bases. CDR1 is SEHNR, CDR2 FQNEAQ, per germline (reference sequence). The CDR3 runs 16 residues. J lost 0 bases, V lost 1 base, and 1 base had no gene match. The CDR3 nucleotides read TGTGCCAGCAGCTTAGTTAGCGGGAGCTCCTACAATGAGCAGTTCTTC. It is translated as CASSLVSGSSYNEQFF.

The sample holds a few counts of this clonotype. At one end the junction does not follow the germline gene, possibly because of a read error. The V and J genes are TRBV7-7 and TRBJ2-7; 9 nucleotides match TRBD1. In germline, CDR1 is SSHAT, CDR2 FNYEAQ (reference sequence). The CDR3 has 19 residues. CDR3 loop: CASSLVDRRQGVIHYEQYF. DNA for the CDR3: TGTGCTAGCAGCTTAGTGGATCGCCGACAGGGGGTGATCCATTACGAGCAGTACTTC.

The chain couples TRBV18 to TRBJ2-3, with 7 bases aligning to TRBD1. CDR1 is KGHSH, CDR2 LQKENI, per germline. J was trimmed by 0 bases and V by 3 bases; bases with no gene match: 0. This CDR3 has 14 amino acids. The CDR3 coding sequence is TGTGCCAGCTCACCGACAGGGAGCACAGATACGCAGTATTTT. As protein: CASSPTGSTDTQYF.

This clonotype was detected many times. This sequence joins TRBV20-1 and TRBJ2-7; TRBD2 agrees at 13 bases. Germline CDR1 is DFQATT and CDR2 is SNEGSKA (reference sequence). The CDR3 consists of 16 residues. J lost 0 bases, V lost 3 bases, and 5 bases had no gene match. As DNA, the CDR3 is TGCAGTGCTAGGACTAGCGGGGGGCCTGACTCCTACGAGCAGTACTTC. It yields the protein CSARTSGGPDSYEQYF.

The V and J genes are TRBV12-3 or TRBV12-4 and TRBJ2-1; TRBD2 aligns across 11 bases. V lost 6 bases to trimming and J lost 2 bases; unmatched junction nucleotides: 6. CDR3 length: 16 amino acids. In DNA, the CDR3 is TGTGCCAGCAGCCTACTAGCGGGAGTGGCCTACAATGAGCAGTTCTTC. Amino acid sequence: CASSLLAGVAYNEQFF.

This clonotype was recorded a few times. The rearrangement uses TRBV7-8 and TRBJ2-1; weak D call: TRBD1 (5 bases). This CDR3 spans 13 amino acids. Per the germline V gene, CDR1 is SGHVS and CDR2 is FQNEAQ. V was trimmed by 5 bases and J by 9 bases, leaving 14 bases between them. The CDR3, as DNA: TGTGCCAGCAGCCGGGCACAGGAAGGTGAGCAGTTCTTC. Translating it yields CASSRAQEGEQFF.

This clonotype was counted only a few times. The chain carries TRBV7-6 and TRBJ1-1; 7 bases fit TRBD1. V was pared by 4 bases and J by 3 bases, with 5 bases of the junction left unmatched. Germline CDR1 is SGHVS and CDR2 is FNYEAQ. The CDR3 runs 14 residues. For the CDR3, the DNA is TGTGCCAGCAGCTCCCCAGGACAGGACACTGAAGCTTTCTTT. Translation: CASSSPGQDTEAFF.

The sample holds a few counts of this clonotype. The chain carries TRBV15 and TRBJ2-7; D is undetermined. Trimming pared 5 bases from V and 6 bases from J, leaving 14 bases between. The CDR3 has 13 residues. CDR1 is LNHNV, CDR2 YYDKDF, per germline (reference sequence). The CDR3: CATSGKGYSEQYF. Written as DNA, the CDR3 is TGTGCCACCAGCGGTAAAGGGTATTCCGAGCAGTACTTC.

This clonotype has a count of ten or more. This sequence joins TRBV10-3 and TRBJ2-5, with 8 bases matching TRBD1. V lost 3 bases and J lost 6; bases outside the gene matches: 9. Germline V gives CDR1 ENHRY, CDR2 SYGVKD. This CDR3 has 15 amino acids. The CDR3 is CAISEISGGFQTQYF. Written as DNA, the CDR3 is TGTGCCATCAGTGAAATTTCAGGGGGCTTTCAGACCCAGTACTTC.